What follows are 13 T cell receptor beta chains derived from one specimen sequenced in a study of graft-versus-host responses after intestinal transplantation. Which antigens these TCRs recognize remains unknown. This table comes from immunoSEQ multiplex PCR, and its TCRdb copy is limited to in-frame clones, with some not included. Altogether about 88,000 clones are present, approximately 94% being singletons, with the ten largest covering about 0.2%. This sample comprised unstimulated CD4+ T cells sorted from spleen or lymph node cells, obtained before transplant. These TCRs come from a human donor who was the organ donor for an intestinal transplant.

The chain joins TRBV6-1 to TRBJ2-1, with D perhaps assigned TRBD1 or TRBD2 (5 bases each). V lost 4 bases and J lost 0, with 13 bases in between. The CDR3 is 16 amino acids. Germline V gene lookup returns CDR1 MNHNS and CDR2 SASEGT. The CDR3 DNA reads TGTGCCAGCAGTGTAAGCCTGGGACGCTCCTACAATGAGCAGTTCTTC. Translated, it gives CASSVSLGRSYNEQFF.

The V and J genes are TRBV28 and TRBJ1-2; D possibly corresponds to TRBD1 (5 bases). This CDR3 is 13 amino acids long. Germline V gene sequence: CDR1 MDHEN, CDR2 SYDVKM. Trimming cost V 2 bases and J 4 bases, with 8 bases left between them. CDR3 sequence reads: CASSLIQGYGYTF. The CDR3 DNA sequence: TGTGCCAGCAGTTTAATTCAGGGCTATGGCTACACCTTC.

V usage is TRBV28 and J usage is TRBJ1-4; 8 bases align to TRBD1. V lost 3 bases and J lost 5; bases outside the gene matches: 2. This CDR3 has 14 residues. In germline, CDR1 is MDHEN, CDR2 SYDVKM. The CDR3: CASSLGTGNEKLFF. CDR3 coding DNA: TGTGCCAGCAGTTTGGGGACAGGCAATGAAAAACTGTTTTTT.

V is TRBV28 and J is TRBJ2-7, with a possible D match to TRBD1 (6 bases). The V end was cut by 4 bases, the J end by 2 bases, with 15 bases between. In germline, CDR1 is MDHEN, CDR2 SYDVKM. The CDR3 is made up of 15 amino acids. The CDR3 sequence is CASSSGTRGTYEQYF. The CDR3 DNA reads as TGTGCCAGCAGTTCCGGGACAAGGGGTACCTACGAGCAGTACTTC.

This clone was seen once. V gene TRBV11-3 combines with J gene TRBJ1-6; no clear D gene. V lost 5 bases, J lost 5 bases, and 7 bases lay in between. The germline gives CDR1 SGHNT, CDR2 YENEEA. CDR3 size: 13 residues. The CDR3 nucleotides read TGTGCCAGCAGCCCGGTAGATAATTCACCCCTCCACTTT. Encoded protein: CASSPVDNSPLHF.

The rearrangement joins TRBV5-4 to TRBJ2-2, with D tentatively TRBD2 (5 bases). Trimming shortened V by 2 bases and J by 0 bases, and 11 bases separated the two germline ends. CDR1 is SGHNT, CDR2 YYREEE, per germline (reference sequence). The CDR3 runs 16 residues. The CDR3: CASSFLRTANTGELFF. Written as DNA, the CDR3 is TGTGCCAGCAGCTTTCTGAGGACTGCGAACACCGGGGAGCTGTTTTTT. The full variable domain, in which reference TRBV5-4 and TRBJ2-2 provide the parts outside the CDR3, is ETGVTQSPTHLIKTRGQQVTLRCSSQSGHNTVSWYQQALGQGPQFIFQYYREEENGRGNFPPRFSGLQFPNYSSELNVNALELDDSALYLCASSFLRTANTGELFFGEGSRLTVL.

This sequence joins TRBV11-2 and TRBJ1-1, with D unresolved. This CDR3 is built from 12 residues. Germline V gene data show CDR1 as SGHAT and CDR2 as FQNNGV. V was shortened by 2 bases and J by 10 bases, with 11 bases between the two germline ends. The chain's CDR3 is CASSLSGRGAFF. Written as DNA, the CDR3 is TGTGCCAGCAGCTTATCAGGTCGTGGAGCTTTCTTT.

This chain connects TRBV19 to TRBJ1-4, with D possibly being TRBD1 (5 bases). The CDR3 is 13 residues long. Trimming left V 8 bases short and J 5 bases short, with 12 bases between. CDR1 is LNHDA and CDR2 is SQIVND in the germline V gene (reference sequence). The CDR3 region has the DNA TGTGCCAGTGCCAGGGTCGGAAATGAAAAACTGTTTTTT. Translated, it gives CASARVGNEKLFF.

The chain has TRBV9 and TRBJ2-1; D not resolved. This CDR3 region has 15 residues. Germline CDR1 reads SGDLS; CDR2 reads YYNGEE. Deletions cut 3 bases from V and 6 bases from J, with 16 bases between. CDR3 nucleotide sequence: TGTGCCAGCAGCGAGACTGGGTCGGAGCGCAATGAGCAGTTCTTC. This sequence encodes CASSETGSERNEQFF.

This clone was detected only once. The chain recombines TRBV7-3 with TRBJ1-1; D is unresolved. The germline V gene encodes CDR1 SGHTA and CDR2 FQGTGA. Between the trimmed V and J ends, which lost 4 bases and 6 bases, there was a span of 18 bases. The CDR3 is 15 residues long. The CDR3 sequence is CASSSEGPGYAEAFF. Written as DNA, the CDR3 is TGTGCCAGCAGCTCCGAAGGCCCGGGATACGCTGAAGCTTTCTTT.

This clone was seen once. The J gene is TRBJ1-5, the V gene TRBV28; TRBD1 matches at 10 bases. CDR3 size: 16 residues. V dropped 6 bases and J dropped 7; count of bases not matched to a gene: 12. Germline-derived CDR1 and CDR2 are MDHEN and SYDVKM. The CDR3 loop is CASSPPGQGRGQPQHF. The CDR3 nucleotides are TGTGCCAGCAGCCCACCGGGACAGGGGAGAGGCCAGCCCCAGCATTTT.

This clone appeared a single time. This chain links TRBV9 with TRBJ1-6, with unresolved D. Looked up from germline, CDR1 is SGDLS and CDR2 is YYNGEE. Trimming removed 0 bases at V and 7 bases at J, with 5 bases between. The CDR3 length is 13 residues. The CDR3 loop is CASSVEPNSPLHF. CDR3 coding DNA: TGTGCCAGCAGCGTAGAACCCAATTCACCCCTCCACTTT. Full variable domain (missing parts from reference TRBV9 and TRBJ1-6): DSGVTQTPKHLITATGQRVTLRCSPRSGDLSVYWYQQSLDQGLQFLIQYYNGEERAKGNILERFSAQQFPDLHSELNLSSLELGDSALYFCASSVEPNSPLHFGNGTRLTVT.

The V call is TRBV9, the J call TRBJ1-3, with a weak D call TRBD1 (6 bases). The CDR3 has 18 amino acids. CDR1 and CDR2 (germline): SGDLS, YYNGEE. With 0 bases removed from V and 0 bases from J, the gap between germline ends came to 16 bases. The CDR3 DNA sequence: TGTGCCAGCAGCGTAGATGGAGGGCAGGGGTTCTCTGGAAACACCATATATTTT. It codes for CASSVDGGQGFSGNTIYF.